This T cell receptor beta chain was sequenced for a study of T cell responses to AZD1222 COVID-19 vaccine (dated by TCRdb to the early 2020s). Background on the whole study: Because spike-specific TCR depth and breadth did not differ between the two schedules, AZD1222 recipients who got a second dose at roughly 4 weeks were pooled with those who got a second dose at roughly 12 weeks. A total of under 250 trial participants underwent TCR sequencing, of whom 200 to 220 had received two doses of AZD1222 and around 25 had received two doses of the MenACWY control vaccine. Trial participants were enrolled into age subgroups of 18-55, 56-69 and 70-plus years, which contained about 150, 27 and 61 TCR-sequenced participants, respectively.

Notes on this clone: Its antigen is not yet known. It has no much larger one-base neighbor in the sample; base qualities were not kept.

Summary of the overall study and its limitations: Because no day 14 peak-response samples were available, the repertoires could be characterized only after the peak T cell response. Vaccine-associated CD4 TCRs spanned the whole spike protein, with dominant responses in regions 160-218 and 743-854. A significant rise in spike-specific TCR breadth and depth was observed after two AZD1222 doses relative to day 0 and relative to MenACWY recipients. Conclusions about previously exposed vaccinees were limited because only six or seven AZD1222 recipients were SARS-CoV-2 seropositive at baseline. The 56-69-year group was small, and its depth increase did not reach significance, likely because of low power. Reportedly, close to half of the unique spike-specific TCRs recognized epitopes lying outside the regions that are mutated in the B.1.351 and B.1.1.7 variants. Participants were mostly white British and included more females than males, and it was suggested by the authors that clonal diversity may have been underestimated.

This specimen's time point label, interpreted: baseline before first vaccination. Vaccinee samples were obtained from the UK trials COV001 and COV002, which included a single-blind randomized controlled phase 2/3 trial of AZD1222 (ChAdOx1 nCoV-19) in healthy adults. For TCRbeta chain sequencing, PBMC samples from trial participants were taken at day 0 and at day 28 after the second dose. The CDR3 sequence holds 15 residues, the cysteine and phenylalanine included. Solely the CDR3 DNA is kept, with 45 bases framed from the first base. Trimmed from V: 4 bases; trimmed from J: 4 bases; junction bases lacking a gene match: 6. For CDR1 and CDR2, the germline V gene lists ENHRY and SYGVKD. The CDR3 regions of human TCRbeta chains were analyzed by immunosequencing. The paper's data handling went like this. Repertoire TCRs were matched against a reference library of SARS-CoV-2-specific TCRs generated with the MIRA antigen-specificity platform. Breadth meant the fraction of unique TCRs that were SARS-CoV-2-associated, whereas depth meant the fraction of total T cells that were SARS-CoV-2-associated. Using the MIRA data, every spike-specific TCR was mapped to the spike region that the TCR reacted to and assigned to either a CD4 or a CD8 class. Log10-transformed breadth and depth values were compared by one-way ANOVA with Sidak's multiple comparisons tests. TCRdb carries this immuneACCESS record with in-frame sequences only. Its versions omit some clonotypes, under half of them owing to an unresolved V gene in the studies checked, with the rest unexplained. V, J and clone size derive from that table, while D and trimming were established from the DNA sequence. The table for this sample lists about 110,000 clones; roughly nine tenths of them were counted only once. The ten largest clones represent about 7% of the sample.

The chain uses TRBV10-3 and TRBJ1-4; TRBD1 lines up with 7 middle nucleotides. This TCR derives from an adult in good health. The source was peripheral blood, collected on day 0 of AZD1222 vaccination. The encoded CDR3 is CAISGRTGNNEKLFF. The DNA reads TGTGCCATCAGTGGGAGGACAGGAAATAATGAAAAACTGTTTTTT.